Listed here are 9 T cell receptor beta chains from one sample, sequenced in a study of human T cells and chemical hapten exposure. TCRdb re-called the RACE reads with MiXCR, one entry per CDR3 protein. Seen here are just over 80,000 distinct CDR3 sequences, around 10% observed once, and the top ten hold 4% to 5.5%. Time point indicated: patch test 1, 2 weeks after DPC sensitization. Treatment: therapeutic diphenylcyclopropenone sensitization with weekly scalp DPC. The sample in question was whole blood, obtained in connection with sensitization to the hapten diphenylcyclopropenone (DPC). The receptors derive from a woman in her forties or fifties with alopecia areata. Some clones in this sample may be carry-over from other donors' samples.

The chain couples TRBV29-1 to TRBJ2-1, with TRBD2 matching 7 bases. J gave up 4 bases and V 3 bases, and 6 bases lay outside the gene matches. The CDR3 runs 14 residues. The germline V gene encodes CDR1 SQVTM and CDR2 ANQGSEA. As DNA, the CDR3 is TGCAGCGTTGAGAGGGACTACCCTTACAATGAGCAGTTCTTC. Translating it yields CSVERDYPYNEQFF.

The genes are TRBV29-1 and TRBJ2-7; D is perhaps TRBD2 (5 bases). The CDR3 contains 11 residues. V gave up 4 bases and J gave up 5 bases, with 9 bases separating them. CDR1 is SQVTM and CDR2 is ANQGSEA in the germline V gene. As DNA, the CDR3 is TGCAGCGTTGCTAGCAGCAACGAGCAGTACTTC. Translation: CSVASSNEQYF.

This clonotype was seen ten or more times. The chain carries TRBV4-2 and TRBJ2-3, with TRBD2 identical over 12 bases. V dropped 3 bases and J dropped 4; count of bases not matched to a gene: 2. Germline V gene data show CDR1 as LGHNA and CDR2 as YNFKEQ. The CDR3 runs 15 residues. The CDR3 coding sequence is TGTGCCAGCAGCCAGACTAGCGGGGGCCCAGATACGCAGTATTTT. Residues: CASSQTSGGPDTQYF.

In this sample, this clonotype turned up many times. The J gene is TRBJ1-4, the V gene TRBV7-8; 9 positions agree with TRBD1. The CDR3 loop spans 16 amino acids. The V gene's germline CDR1 is SGHVS and CDR2 FQNEAQ. V lost 4 bases and J lost 7; bases outside the gene matches: 10. This chain's CDR3 is CASSYGQGTLGEKLFF. CDR3 nucleotide sequence: TGTGCCAGCAGCTATGGACAGGGGACGTTAGGTGAAAAACTGTTTTTT.

The chain links TRBV15 to TRBJ1-3; D remains ambiguous. The CDR3 covers 18 residues. CDR1 and CDR2 (germline): LNHNV, YYDKDF (reference sequence). Trimming shortened V by 2 bases and J by 0 bases, and 17 bases separated the two germline ends. The CDR3 sequence is CATSRSFGPRLSGNTIYF. The CDR3 coding sequence is TGTGCCACCAGCAGATCTTTCGGCCCAAGACTCTCTGGAAACACCATATATTTT.

The chain carries TRBV9 and TRBJ2-6, with 13 bases fitting TRBD2. V lost 5 bases and J lost 1; bases outside the gene matches: 3. The CDR3 has 17 amino acids. In germline, CDR1 is SGDLS, CDR2 YYNGEE. The CDR3: CASRSTSGRSGANVLTF. The CDR3 DNA sequence: TGTGCCAGCAGGTCGACTAGCGGGAGGTCTGGGGCCAACGTCCTGACTTTC.

Remarks on this clonotype: One base away lies a much larger clone, so this may be a sequencing read error. This sequence joins TRBV30 and TRBJ2-1, with D maybe TRBD2 (5 bases). V was cut by 5 bases and J by 5 bases, with 16 bases left in between. CDR3 length: 14 residues. Germline V gives CDR1 GTSNPN, CDR2 SVGIG (reference sequence). Here the CDR3 reads CAWDARLLHNEQFF. The CDR3 nucleotides read TGTGCCTGGGATGCGAGACTACTACACAATGAGCAGTTCTTC.

This clonotype was recorded at least ten times. The genes are TRBV6-6 and TRBJ1-2; 8 bases are shared with TRBD1. The ends lost 6 bases at V and 2 bases at J; junction bases unmatched: 2. Per the germline V gene, CDR1 is MNHNY and CDR2 is SVGAGI (reference sequence). CDR3 size: 13 residues. The DNA of the CDR3 is TGTGCCAGCAGGGCAGGGGGCAACTATGGCTACACCTTC. It yields the protein CASRAGGNYGYTF.

This clonotype was seen at least ten times. The V call is TRBV7-9, the J call TRBJ2-2; D unclear. Trimming took 3 bases from V and 6 from J, leaving 11 bases between them. Germline lookup yields CDR1 SEHNR and CDR2 FQNEAQ (reference sequence). The CDR3 covers 14 residues. The CDR3 DNA sequence: TGTGCCAGCAGCTTGGGCGTATTTCCCGGGGAGCTGTTTTTT. Translated, it gives CASSLGVFPGELFF.